These T cell receptor beta chains were read from a single sample in a study of T cell responses to AZD1222 COVID-19 vaccine. Profiling relied on immunoSEQ multiplex PCR, and the TCRdb table lists in-frame clones only, not all of them. The sample records about 140,000 clones, 75% to 90% being singletons. The material was peripheral blood, obtained on day 0 of AZD1222 vaccination. Receptors were obtained from an adult in good health. Both conserved end residues are part of each CDR3. The D gene is left open where the match is weak. The listing skips clone size in some rows; elsewhere it reads once, few, many or a size class.

V: TRBV4-1; J: TRBJ1-2; size: NA; D: NA; CDR3: CASSQDLRSQIFNYGYTF; DNA: TGCGCCAGCAGCCAAGATCTACGATCACAGATTTTTAACTATGGCTACACCTTC
V: TRBV7-8; J: TRBJ2-3; size: few; D: NA; CDR3: CASSLVGGGVTDTQYF; DNA: TGTGCCAGCAGCTTAGTAGGGGGGGGCGTAACAGATACGCAGTATTTT
V: TRBV11-2; J: TRBJ2-1; size: NA; D: TRBD2; CDR3: CASKGLAGQAYNEQFF; DNA: TGTGCCAGCAAGGGACTAGCGGGGCAGGCCTACAATGAGCAGTTCTTC
V: TRBV7-9; J: TRBJ2-7; size: many; D: NA; CDR3: CASSPRLSYSYEQYF; DNA: TGTGCCAGCAGCCCCAGGCTGAGTTACTCCTACGAGCAGTACTTC
V: TRBV5-1; J: TRBJ2-3; size: NA; D: TRBD2; CDR3: CASSEGLAESTDTQYF; DNA: TGCGCCAGCAGCGAGGGACTAGCGGAGAGCACAGATACGCAGTATTTT
V: TRBV9; J: TRBJ1-4; size: few; D: TRBD1; CDR3: CASSSPNSGGLEKLFF; DNA: TGTGCCAGCAGCTCACCTAACTCAGGGGGCCTGGAAAAACTGTTTTTT
V: TRBV27; J: TRBJ1-5; size: NA; D: NA; CDR3: CASSLLTNQPQHF; DNA: TGTGCCAGCAGTTTATTGACCAATCAGCCCCAGCATTTT
V: TRBV7-9; J: TRBJ1-5; size: few; D: NA; CDR3: CASSEGTTGDSNQPQHF; DNA: TGTGCCAGCAGCGAGGGAACTACTGGTGATAGCAATCAGCCCCAGCATTTT
V: TRBV5-1; J: TRBJ2-5; size: NA; D: NA; CDR3: CASSLPGTTQETQYF; DNA: TGCGCCAGCAGCCTTCCCGGGACAACCCAAGAGACCCAGTACTTC
V: TRBV4-2; J: TRBJ1-1; size: NA; D: TRBD1; CDR3: CASSRGGTGETNTEAFF; DNA: TGTGCCAGCAGCCGTGGGGGGACAGGGGAAACGAACACTGAAGCTTTCTTT
V: TRBV7-7; J: TRBJ1-3; size: NA; D: NA; CDR3: CASGPREGRSSGNTIYF; DNA: TGTGCCAGCGGTCCCAGGGAAGGAAGGAGCTCTGGAAACACCATATATTTT
V: TRBV21-1; J: TRBJ1-4; size: NA; D: NA; CDR3: CASSGSGTSEKLFF; DNA: TGTGCCAGCAGCGGGAGTGGGACATCTGAAAAACTGTTTTTT
V: TRBV15; J: TRBJ1-6; size: few; D: NA; CDR3: CATSRAKQAISPLHF; DNA: TGTGCCACCAGCAGAGCGAAACAGGCTATCTCACCCCTCCACTTT
V: TRBV5-4; J: TRBJ1-2; size: NA; D: TRBD1; CDR3: CASSTGTDYGYTF; DNA: TGTGCCAGCAGCACCGGGACAGATTATGGCTACACCTTC
V: TRBV15; J: TRBJ1-3; size: NA; D: NA; CDR3: CATSRDNGGAGNTIYF; DNA: TGTGCCACCAGCAGAGATAATGGGGGAGCTGGAAACACCATATATTTT
V: TRBV7-2; J: TRBJ1-5; size: NA; D: NA; CDR3: CASSSGGLGQPQHF; DNA: TGTGCCAGCAGCTCGGGAGGGCTAGGGCAGCCCCAGCATTTT
V: TRBV3-1/TRBV3-2; J: TRBJ2-7; size: few; D: TRBD1; CDR3: CASSLGQGGEQYF; DNA: TGTGCCAGCAGCCTTGGACAGGGAGGCGAGCAGTACTTC
V: TRBV2; J: TRBJ1-6; size: NA; D: NA; CDR3: CASSPTQVDSPLHF; DNA: TGTGCCAGCAGTCCAACACAGGTGGACTCACCCCTCCACTTT
V: TRBV5-6; J: TRBJ1-6; size: NA; D: TRBD1; CDR3: CASSAGSTGYNSPLHF; DNA: TGTGCCAGCAGCGCTGGGTCGACAGGGTATAATTCACCCCTCCACTTT
V: TRBV12-3/TRBV12-4; J: TRBJ2-1; size: few; D: NA; CDR3: CASSYYNEQFF; DNA: TGTGCCAGCAGCTACTACAATGAGCAGTTCTTC
V: TRBV4-1; J: TRBJ2-1; size: once; D: TRBD2; CDR3: CASSQVPAGDVSYNEQFF; DNA: TGCGCCAGCAGCCAAGTTCCAGCGGGAGATGTGTCCTACAATGAGCAGTTCTTC
V: TRBV12-3/TRBV12-4; J: TRBJ1-5; size: NA; D: NA; CDR3: CASTIDNQPQHF; DNA: TGTGCCAGCACCATTGATAATCAGCCCCAGCATTTT
V: TRBV6-5; J: TRBJ2-2; size: once; D: TRBD1; CDR3: CASLRQGLGGELFF; DNA: TGTGCCAGCCTAAGACAGGGCTTAGGCGGGGAGCTGTTTTTT
V: TRBV6-5; J: TRBJ2-3; size: NA; D: TRBD2; CDR3: CASSYTSGREVDTQYF; DNA: TGTGCCAGCAGTTACACTAGCGGGAGGGAGGTAGATACGCAGTATTTT
V: TRBV2; J: TRBJ2-7; size: once; D: NA; CDR3: CAGSRDPPFEQYF; DNA: TGTGCCGGGTCCCGGGACCCGCCCTTCGAGCAGTACTTC
V: TRBV4-1; J: TRBJ1-6; size: NA; D: TRBD1; CDR3: CASSPTGQSSYNSPLHF; DNA: TGCGCCAGCAGCCCGACAGGGCAAAGCTCCTATAATTCACCCCTCCACTTT
V: TRBV12-3/TRBV12-4; J: TRBJ2-7; size: NA; D: NA; CDR3: CASSLRFQGQYF; DNA: TGTGCCAGCAGTTTAAGGTTTCAGGGCCAATACTTC
V: TRBV6-2/TRBV6-3; J: TRBJ1-5; size: NA; D: NA; CDR3: CASSANLPAPQHF; DNA: TGTGCCAGCAGTGCCAACCTCCCGGCGCCCCAGCATTTT
V: TRBV30; J: TRBJ1-2; size: NA; D: NA; CDR3: CAWSIIPRGPGGYTF; DNA: TGTGCCTGGAGTATTATCCCTCGGGGGCCCGGTGGCTACACCTTC
V: TRBV18; J: TRBJ1-5; size: NA; D: TRBD1; CDR3: CASSLTGDNQPQHF; DNA: TGTGCCAGCTCCCTAACAGGGGACAATCAGCCCCAGCATTTT
V: TRBV3-1/TRBV3-2; J: TRBJ2-5; size: NA; D: NA; CDR3: CASSLNLMTGETQYF; DNA: TGTGCCAGCAGCCTAAACTTAATGACAGGAGAGACCCAGTACTTC
V: TRBV9; J: TRBJ2-2; size: few; D: NA; CDR3: CASSVGGSTGELFF; DNA: TGTGCCAGCAGCGTCGGAGGGAGCACCGGGGAGCTGTTTTTT
V: TRBV3-1/TRBV3-2; J: TRBJ1-6; size: NA; D: NA; CDR3: CASRDMGGVNSPLHF; DNA: TGTGCCAGCAGAGACATGGGGGGCGTTAATTCACCCCTCCACTTT
V: TRBV30; J: TRBJ1-3; size: NA; D: NA; CDR3: CAWTGRGLGNTIYF; DNA: TGTGCCTGGACCGGGAGGGGACTAGGAAACACCATATATTTT
V: TRBV12-3/TRBV12-4; J: TRBJ2-1; size: NA; D: NA; CDR3: CASGAGPYNEQFF; DNA: TGTGCCTCGGGGGCGGGACCCTACAATGAGCAGTTCTTC
V: TRBV3-1/TRBV3-2; J: TRBJ2-3; size: NA; D: NA; CDR3: CASSPSTDTQYF; DNA: TGTGCCAGCAGCCCGAGCACAGATACGCAGTATTTT
V: TRBV6-5; J: TRBJ1-2; size: NA; D: TRBD1; CDR3: CATSGGDRQGGYTF; DNA: TGTGCCACGTCAGGGGGGGACAGGCAAGGTGGCTACACCTTC
V: TRBV11-2; J: TRBJ2-3; size: NA; D: NA; CDR3: CASSLGGTDTQYF; DNA: TGTGCCAGCAGCTTAGGGGGCACAGATACGCAGTATTTT
V: TRBV6-1; J: TRBJ2-2; size: NA; D: NA; CDR3: CASSPGRATGELFF; DNA: TGTGCCAGCAGTCCCGGGCGGGCCACCGGGGAGCTGTTTTTT
V: TRBV5-5; J: TRBJ2-7; size: NA; D: TRBD1; CDR3: CASSMDRGRNEQYF; DNA: TGTGCCAGCAGCATGGACAGGGGGCGGAACGAGCAGTACTTC
V: TRBV28; J: TRBJ1-5; size: NA; D: NA; CDR3: CASSLLLAAASNQPQHF; DNA: TGTGCCAGCAGTCTCCTATTGGCGGCAGCTAGCAATCAGCCCCAGCATTTT
V: TRBV3-1/TRBV3-2; J: TRBJ2-3; size: few; D: NA; CDR3: CASSHFKVGEITDTQYF; DNA: TGTGCCAGCAGCCACTTCAAAGTGGGGGAGATCACAGATACGCAGTATTTT
V: TRBV6-6; J: TRBJ1-1; size: NA; D: NA; CDR3: CASSVGRRDTEAFF; DNA: TGTGCCAGCAGCGTAGGGCGGCGGGACACTGAAGCTTTCTTT
V: TRBV7-2; J: TRBJ2-1; size: NA; D: NA; CDR3: CASSLGPPSSYNEQFF; DNA: TGTGCCAGCAGCCTGGGGCCCCCGAGCTCCTACAATGAGCAGTTCTTC
V: TRBV18; J: TRBJ2-5; size: NA; D: NA; CDR3: CASSPRVGQETQYF; DNA: TGTGCCAGCTCACCACGAGTCGGACAAGAGACCCAGTACTTC